This passage covers 3 T cell receptor beta chains from one sample sequenced in a study of response to subunit inactivated influenza vaccine. Via MiXCR, TCRdb re-called the RT-PCR reads, giving one row per CDR3 protein. In the table there are 710,000 or so distinct CDR3 sequences, 15% to 19% of which are singletons. The input for sequencing was PBMCs from blood, taken 12 days after vaccination. The receptors were sampled from a man aged 50 to 59 who received an inactivated influenza vaccine.

The chain recombines TRBV7-9 with TRBJ2-3; D is undetermined. The CDR3 loop spans 15 amino acids. V was pared by 5 bases and J by 4 bases, with 16 bases between. Germline values: CDR1 SEHNR, CDR2 FQNEAQ (reference sequence). The CDR3 DNA is TGTGCCAGCAGCCCTTACACCCATTCCCCAGATACGCAGTATTTT. It specifies CASSPYTHSPDTQYF. Supplemented by reference TRBV7-9 and TRBJ2-3, the full variable domain reads DTGVSQNPRHKITKRGQNVTFRCDPISEHNRLYWYRQTLGQGPEFLTYFQNEAQLEKSRLLSDRFSAERPKGSFSTLEIQRTEQGDSAMYLCASSPYTHSPDTQYFGPGTRLTVL.

This clonotype has at least ten counts. The gene calls are TRBV28 and TRBJ2-3, with 10 bases that match TRBD2. The junction had 3 bases not matched to a gene; V was cut back by 5 bases and J by 1 base. CDR1 is MDHEN and CDR2 is SYDVKM in the germline V gene. There are 15 residues in the CDR3. CDR3 sequence reads: CASSPSGGGTDTQYF. CDR3 bases: TGTGCCAGCAGTCCCAGCGGGGGGGGCACAGATACGCAGTATTTT.

This clonotype was seen a handful of times. CDR3 DNA: TGCAGCGTTGAAGTGGGGCTTTGGGAGACCCAGTACTTC. This sequence encodes CSVEVGLWETQYF. This sequence joins TRBV29-1 and TRBJ2-5, with D perhaps matching TRBD1 (5 bases). The CDR3 loop spans 13 amino acids. V shed 1 base and J shed 5 bases, with 11 bases lying between them. Germline V gene data show CDR1 as SQVTM and CDR2 as ANQGSEA.